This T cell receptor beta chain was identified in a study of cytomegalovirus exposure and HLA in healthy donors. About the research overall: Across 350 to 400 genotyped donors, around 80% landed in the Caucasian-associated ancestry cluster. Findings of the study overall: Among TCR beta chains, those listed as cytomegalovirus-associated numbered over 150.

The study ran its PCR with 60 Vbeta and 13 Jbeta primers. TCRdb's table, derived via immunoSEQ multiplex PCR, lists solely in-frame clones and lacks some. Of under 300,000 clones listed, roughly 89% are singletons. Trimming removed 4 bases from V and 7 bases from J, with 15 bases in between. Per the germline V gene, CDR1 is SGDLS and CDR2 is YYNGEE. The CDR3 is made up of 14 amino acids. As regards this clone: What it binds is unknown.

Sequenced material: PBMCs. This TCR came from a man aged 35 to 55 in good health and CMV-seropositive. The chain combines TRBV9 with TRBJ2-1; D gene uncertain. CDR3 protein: CASSTPDKRNEQFF. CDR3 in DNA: TGTGCCAGCAGCACCCCGGATAAGAGGAATGAGCAGTTCTTC.